Below are 28 T cell receptor beta chains sequenced from a single sample in a study of cytomegalovirus exposure and HLA in healthy donors. The PCR made use of 60 Vbeta and 13 Jbeta primers. Sequenced by immunoSEQ multiplex PCR; TCRdb stores in-frame clones only, minus some. The specimen's table records about 200,000 clones. Material for sequencing was PBMCs. These receptors came from a boy between 5 and 17 years old in good health and CMV-seronegative.

The chain uses TRBV6-5 and TRBJ1-6, with 9 bases matching TRBD1. Germline V gene sequence: CDR1 MNHEY, CDR2 SVGAGI. Losses at the gene ends were 6 bases for V and 10 bases for J; bases not matched to a gene: 10. The CDR3 length is 15 residues. The CDR3 loop is CASRPGTGYDSPLHF. In DNA, the CDR3 is TGTGCCAGCAGGCCCGGGACAGGGTACGACTCACCCCTCCACTTT.

The gene calls are TRBV19 and TRBJ1-2, with TRBD1 identical over 7 bases. Germline CDR1 reads LNHDA; CDR2 reads SQIVND (reference sequence). This CDR3 contains 14 residues. Losses at the gene ends were 5 bases for V and 2 bases for J; bases not matched to a gene: 5. CDR3 amino acids: CASSRQTGNYGYTF. The CDR3 nucleotides read TGTGCCAGTAGTCGCCAGACAGGGAACTATGGCTACACCTTC.

This chain joins TRBV19 and TRBJ2-2; D not resolved. This CDR3 spans 14 amino acids. Trimming took off 10 bases at V and 0 bases at J, with 12 bases between the two ends. Germline CDR1 is LNHDA and CDR2 is SQIVND (reference sequence). The CDR3 sequence: CATSLFANTGELFF. The DNA for the CDR3 is TGTGCCACTTCTTTGTTCGCGAACACCGGGGAGCTGTTTTTT.

The rearrangement uses TRBV2 and TRBJ2-5; perhaps TRBD2 as D (6 bases). The DNA end favors TRBJ2-7, so the J call may be wrong. The CDR3 consists of 16 residues. Per the germline V gene, CDR1 is SNHLY and CDR2 is FYNNEI. The CDR3 bases are TGTGCCAGCAGTGGGCAGGCGGGGTACAGCTCCTACGAGCAGTACTTC. This translates into CASSGQAGYSSYEQYF.

V and J are TRBV4-2 and TRBJ2-1; 10 bases fit TRBD2. The length of the CDR3 is 20 residues. Per germline, CDR1 LGHNA and CDR2 YNFKEQ. Trimming removed 0 bases from V and 4 bases from J; junction bases left unmatched: 15. This CDR3 is CASSQDFSGLAGATYNEQFF. The CDR3 region has the DNA TGTGCCAGCAGCCAAGATTTTAGCGGTCTAGCGGGGGCTACGTACAATGAGCAGTTCTTC.

The chain is built from TRBV6-1 and TRBJ2-3; maybe TRBD1 (6 bases). V was cut by 6 bases and J by 0 bases, with 7 bases left in between. Germline V lookup: CDR1 MNHNS, CDR2 SASEGT. The CDR3 totals 13 residues. The CDR3 DNA sequence: TGTGCCAGCAGGGGGGCTAGCACAGATACGCAGTATTTT. This sequence encodes CASRGASTDTQYF.

The genes are TRBV27 and TRBJ2-7, with D perhaps matching TRBD2 (5 bases). The CDR3 sequence is 15 residues long. V lost 4 bases to trimming and J lost 2 bases, with 15 bases between them. In germline, CDR1 is MNHEY, CDR2 SMNVEV (reference sequence). The CDR3 loop is CASSSSAGGPYEQYF. CDR3 nucleotide sequence: TGTGCCAGCAGTTCCTCGGCGGGTGGCCCCTACGAGCAGTACTTC.

The chain is built from TRBV6-6 and TRBJ2-2; D remains ambiguous. The V gene lost 5 bases and the J gene lost 5 bases, with 3 bases spanning the gap. This CDR3 spans 11 amino acids. Germline V lookup: CDR1 MNHNY, CDR2 SVGAGI (reference sequence). CDR3 region: CASSRTGELFF. The DNA for the CDR3 is TGTGCCAGCAGTCGTACCGGGGAGCTGTTTTTT.

V is TRBV11-3 and J is TRBJ2-1; TRBD2 matches 7 bases. CDR1 and CDR2 from the germline V gene are SGHNT and YENEEA. The CDR3 is made up of 15 amino acids. J was trimmed by 1 base and V by 3 bases; bases with no gene match: 3. CDR3 region: CASSLGGSSYNEQFF. The DNA for the CDR3 is TGTGCCAGCAGCTTGGGAGGGAGTTCCTACAATGAGCAGTTCTTC.

The V call is TRBV21-1, the J call TRBJ2-3; the table's D call, TRBD2, has no DNA check behind it. TRBV21-1 is a recognized pseudogene. CDR3 length: 17 amino acids. The CDR3 sequence is CASSSGQRGEYTDTQYF. The CDR3 nucleotides are TGTGCCAGCAGTTCCGGCCAGCGGGGGGAATACACAGATACGCAGTATTTT.

The chain recombines TRBV28 with TRBJ2-5; 8 bases fit TRBD2. This CDR3 comprises 14 residues. CDR1 is MDHEN and CDR2 is SYDVKM in the germline V gene. Trimming took 8 bases from V and 5 from J; bases not matched to a gene: 10. CDR3 DNA sequence: TGTGCCAGCCTCGGGGGGGGCCTCCAGGAGACCCAGTACTTC. This encodes CASLGGGLQETQYF.

The chain carries TRBV2 and TRBJ2-5, with a tentative D call TRBD2 (6 bases). The germline CDR1 and CDR2 sequences are SNHLY and FYNNEI. V lost 3 bases and J lost 5, with 7 bases in between. The CDR3 loop spans 12 amino acids. CDR3 in amino acids: CASSEEGETQYF. Written as DNA, the CDR3 is TGTGCCAGCAGTGAGGAGGGGGAGACCCAGTACTTC.

The chain is built from TRBV5-1 and TRBJ1-4; no clear D gene. Germline V gene data show CDR1 as SGHRS and CDR2 as YFSETQ. The germline V and J ends were trimmed by 4 bases and 7 bases, with 14 bases remaining between them. This CDR3 spans 14 amino acids. CDR3 loop: CASSPGWLGEKLFF. As DNA, the CDR3 is TGCGCCAGCAGCCCGGGGTGGCTTGGTGAAAAACTGTTTTTT.

The chain couples TRBV29-1 to TRBJ1-1; no clear D gene. There are 8 residues in the CDR3. Germline loops: CDR1 SQVTM, CDR2 ANQGSEA. Between the trimmed V and J ends, which lost 3 bases and 11 bases, there was a span of 4 bases. The CDR3 DNA reads as TGCAGCGTTGATAGTGCTTTCTTT. It translates to CSVDSAFF.

This rearrangement joins TRBV29-1 to TRBJ2-5, with TRBD2 as a possible D gene (6 bases). The J call may be in error: the DNA end matches TRBJ2-7 better. CDR1 is SQVTM and CDR2 is ANQGSEA in the germline V gene. This CDR3 is 13 amino acids long. The chain's CDR3 is CSVLTGGADEQYF. DNA for the CDR3: TGCAGCGTTTTGACCGGCGGGGCCGACGAGCAGTACTTC.

CDR3 residues: CSVERDSGPEQYF. The CDR3 bases are TGCAGCGTTGAACGTGACAGTGGTCCCGAGCAGTACTTC. The chain joins TRBV29-1 to TRBJ2-7; D might be TRBD1 (5 bases). V was cut by 2 bases and J by 6 bases, with 14 bases left in between. The CDR3 loop spans 13 amino acids. Germline CDR1 and CDR2: SQVTM and ANQGSEA.

The rearrangement uses TRBV30 and TRBJ2-7; 7 bases match TRBD2. The CDR3 extends over 13 amino acids. The V segment lost 2 bases and the J segment 1 base; nucleotides outside the gene matches: 2. Germline CDR1 reads GTSNPN; CDR2 reads SVGIG (reference sequence). CDR3 DNA sequence: TGTGCCTGGAGTCGGCGGGGGTCCTACGAGCAGTACTTC. Translation: CAWSRRGSYEQYF. The full variable domain, its missing parts supplied by reference TRBV30 and TRBJ2-7, is SQTIHQWPATLVQPVGSPLSLECTVEGTSNPNLYWYRQAAGRGLQLLFYSVGIGQISSEVPQNLSASRPQDRQFILSSKKLLLSDSGFYLCAWSRRGSYEQYFGPGTRLTVT.

The J gene is TRBJ2-3, the V gene TRBV9; 7 bases match TRBD2. Germline lookup yields CDR1 SGDLS and CDR2 YYNGEE. This CDR3 contains 16 residues. Trimming at V came to 3 bases and at J to 4 bases, leaving 11 bases not matched to a gene. In DNA, the CDR3 is TGTGCCAGCAGCGGACCATGGGGGGGGAGCGCAGATACGCAGTATTTT. Residues: CASSGPWGGSADTQYF.

The rearrangement joins TRBV2 to TRBJ1-1; 7 bases match TRBD1. V shed 6 bases, J shed 3 bases, and the junction held 4 bases outside the gene matches. CDR1 SNHLY and CDR2 FYNNEI come from the germline V gene. This CDR3 spans 13 amino acids. The CDR3 spells CASSLDRDTEAFF. The CDR3 DNA follows: TGTGCCAGCAGCCTCGACAGGGACACTGAAGCTTTCTTT.

The chain carries TRBV5-6 and TRBJ1-2, with D perhaps TRBD1 (5 bases). V dropped 2 bases and J dropped 8 bases, with 16 bases sitting between them. This CDR3 has 14 amino acids. Germline CDR1 reads SGHDT; CDR2 reads YYEEEE. This CDR3 is CASSFGGWQTGYTF. The CDR3, as DNA: TGTGCCAGCAGCTTCGGGGGATGGCAGACGGGCTACACCTTC.

The chain uses TRBV6-5 and TRBJ2-5; 8 nucleotides agree with TRBD1. The CDR3 consists of 14 residues. V was clipped by 5 bases and J by 5 bases; unmatched bases: 7. Per germline, CDR1 MNHEY and CDR2 SVGAGI. CDR3 sequence (DNA): TGTGCCAGCAGTAGGACAGGGTCAAGGGAGACCCAGTACTTC. This sequence encodes CASSRTGSRETQYF.

The V call is TRBV5-1, the J call TRBJ1-1; 9 bases match TRBD1. After removal of 0 bases from V and 5 bases from J, the junction contained 5 bases not matched to a gene. The CDR3 totals 15 residues. The V gene's germline CDR1 is SGHRS and CDR2 YFSETQ. Here the CDR3 DNA reads TGCGCCAGCAGCTTGGGGACAGGGGTGGTTACTGAAGCTTTCTTT. Translated: CASSLGTGVVTEAFF.

V is TRBV6-4 and J is TRBJ2-3, with 10 bases that match TRBD1. CDR1 MRHNA and CDR2 SNTAGT come from the germline V gene. CDR3 size: 16 residues. After removal of 2 bases from V and 4 bases from J, the junction contained 6 bases not matched to a gene. The CDR3 DNA sequence: TGTGCCAGCAGTGACCGGACAGGGGGAGGCCCAGATACGCAGTATTTT. Residues: CASSDRTGGGPDTQYF.

The rearrangement joins TRBV5-6 to TRBJ2-7; maybe TRBD1 (5 bases). The CDR3 covers 15 residues. V dropped 1 base and J dropped 4 bases, with 15 bases sitting between them. Germline V lookup: CDR1 SGHDT, CDR2 YYEEEE. The CDR3: CASSLPGFSDYEQYF. CDR3 bases: TGTGCCAGCAGCTTGCCAGGGTTTAGTGATTACGAGCAGTACTTC.

CDR3 bases: TGTGCCAGCAGTTACTCGGCTAGCGGGGCGACAGATACGCAGTATTTT. Translating gives CASSYSASGATDTQYF. This rearrangement joins TRBV6-5 to TRBJ2-3; 9 bases fit TRBD2. CDR1 is MNHEY, CDR2 SVGAGI, per germline. The J segment lost 3 bases and the V segment lost 0 bases, leaving 4 bases of the junction unmatched. This CDR3 region has 16 residues.

V gene TRBV2 combines with J gene TRBJ1-4, with no clear D. CDR1 and CDR2 (germline): SNHLY, FYNNEI. Trimming removed 5 bases at V and 8 bases at J, with 15 bases between. The CDR3 consists of 14 residues. The CDR3 DNA is TGTGCCAGCAGTCCCGGTGCCCTATGGGAAAAACTGTTTTTT. This codes for CASSPGALWEKLFF.

The rearrangement joins TRBV9 to TRBJ1-2; 8 nucleotides align to TRBD1. The trim removed 0 bases at V and 6 bases at J, leaving 19 bases unmatched. Germline V gene data show CDR1 as SGDLS and CDR2 as YYNGEE. The CDR3 totals 19 residues. The chain's CDR3 is CASSVGLFQGALGTNGYTF. CDR3 nucleotides: TGTGCCAGCAGCGTAGGGTTGTTTCAGGGGGCTCTCGGTACGAATGGCTACACCTTC.

The chain employs TRBV7-2 and TRBJ2-1, with TRBD1 matching over 8 bases. Germline trimming cut 5 bases from V and 6 bases from J; bases unmatched to any gene: 6. CDR3 length: 14 amino acids. Germline CDR1 SGHTA, CDR2 FQGNSA. DNA for the CDR3: TGTGCCAGCAGCCCAAGGACAGGGCGCAATGAGCAGTTCTTC. Protein: CASSPRTGRNEQFF.